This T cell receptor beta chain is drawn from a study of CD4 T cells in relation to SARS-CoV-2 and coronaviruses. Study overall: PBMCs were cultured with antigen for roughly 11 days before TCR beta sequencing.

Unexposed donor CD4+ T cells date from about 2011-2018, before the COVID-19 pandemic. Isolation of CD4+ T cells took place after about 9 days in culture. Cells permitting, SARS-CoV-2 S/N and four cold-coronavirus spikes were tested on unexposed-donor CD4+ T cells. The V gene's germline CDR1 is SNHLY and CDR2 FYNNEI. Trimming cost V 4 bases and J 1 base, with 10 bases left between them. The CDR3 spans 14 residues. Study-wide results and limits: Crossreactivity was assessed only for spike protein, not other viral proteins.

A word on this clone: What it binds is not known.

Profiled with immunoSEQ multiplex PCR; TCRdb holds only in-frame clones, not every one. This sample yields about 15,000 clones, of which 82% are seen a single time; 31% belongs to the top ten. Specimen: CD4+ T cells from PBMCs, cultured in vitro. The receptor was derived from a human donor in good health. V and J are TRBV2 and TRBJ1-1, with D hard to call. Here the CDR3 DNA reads TGTGCCAGCAGTGTTGGCAGGAGGAACACTGAAGCTTTCTTT. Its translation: CASSVGRRNTEAFF.